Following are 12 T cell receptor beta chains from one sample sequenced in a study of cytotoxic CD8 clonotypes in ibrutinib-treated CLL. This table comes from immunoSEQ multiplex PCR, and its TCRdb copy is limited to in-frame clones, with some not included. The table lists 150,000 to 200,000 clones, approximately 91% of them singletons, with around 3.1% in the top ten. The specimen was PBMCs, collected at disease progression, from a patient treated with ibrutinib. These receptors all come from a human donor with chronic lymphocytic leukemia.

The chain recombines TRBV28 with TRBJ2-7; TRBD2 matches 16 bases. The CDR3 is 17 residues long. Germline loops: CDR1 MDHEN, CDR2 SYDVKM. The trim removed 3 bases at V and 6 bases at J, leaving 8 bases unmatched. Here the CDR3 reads CASSLGTSGRVYGEQYF. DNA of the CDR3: TGTGCCAGCAGTTTGGGGACTAGCGGGAGGGTGTATGGCGAGCAGTACTTC. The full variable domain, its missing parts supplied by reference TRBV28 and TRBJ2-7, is DVKVTQSSRYLVKRTGEKVFLECVQDMDHENMFWYRQDPGLGLRLIYFSYDVKMKEKGDIPEGYSVSREKKERFSLILESASTNQTSMYLCASSLGTSGRVYGEQYFGPGTRLTVT.

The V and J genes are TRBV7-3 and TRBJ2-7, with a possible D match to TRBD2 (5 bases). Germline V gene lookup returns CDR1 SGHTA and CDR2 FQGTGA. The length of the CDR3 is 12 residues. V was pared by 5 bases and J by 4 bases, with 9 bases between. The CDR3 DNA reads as TGTGCCAGCAGCCTTCCGGGGTACGAGCAGTACTTC. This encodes CASSLPGYEQYF.

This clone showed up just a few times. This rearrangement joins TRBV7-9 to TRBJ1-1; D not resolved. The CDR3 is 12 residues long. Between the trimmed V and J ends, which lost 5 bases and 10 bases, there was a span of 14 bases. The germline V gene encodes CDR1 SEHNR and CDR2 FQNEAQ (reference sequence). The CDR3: CASSRGPKRAFF. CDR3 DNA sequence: TGTGCCAGCAGCCGAGGACCCAAGAGAGCTTTCTTT.

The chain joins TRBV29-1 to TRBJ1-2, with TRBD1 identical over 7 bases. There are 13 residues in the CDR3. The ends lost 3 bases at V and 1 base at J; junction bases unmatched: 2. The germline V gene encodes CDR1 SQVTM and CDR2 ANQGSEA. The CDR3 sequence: CSVDQGGNYGYTF. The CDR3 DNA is TGCAGCGTTGATCAGGGGGGTAACTATGGCTACACCTTC.

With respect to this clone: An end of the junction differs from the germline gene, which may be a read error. The CDR3 bases are TGTGCCAGCAGCCAAGGTTTCTCCGGGACATACTCCCGGAAAGGCTTGGTGTTC. Translating it yields CASSQGFSGTYSRKGLVF. This rearrangement joins TRBV14 to TRBJ2-7, with D perhaps matching TRBD1 (6 bases). The CDR3 is made up of 18 amino acids. Looked up from germline, CDR1 is SGHDN and CDR2 is FVKESK.

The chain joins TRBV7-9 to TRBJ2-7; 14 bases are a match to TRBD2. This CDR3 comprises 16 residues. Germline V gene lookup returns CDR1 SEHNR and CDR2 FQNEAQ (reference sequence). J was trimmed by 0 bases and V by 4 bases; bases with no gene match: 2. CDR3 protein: CASSSGTSGSSYEQYF. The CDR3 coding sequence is TGTGCCAGCAGCTCTGGGACTAGCGGGAGCTCCTACGAGCAGTACTTC. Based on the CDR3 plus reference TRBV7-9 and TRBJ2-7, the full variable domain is DTGVSQNPRHKITKRGQNVTFRCDPISEHNRLYWYRQTLGQGPEFLTYFQNEAQLEKSRLLSDRFSAERPKGSFSTLEIQRTEQGDSAMYLCASSSGTSGSSYEQYFGPGTRLTVT.

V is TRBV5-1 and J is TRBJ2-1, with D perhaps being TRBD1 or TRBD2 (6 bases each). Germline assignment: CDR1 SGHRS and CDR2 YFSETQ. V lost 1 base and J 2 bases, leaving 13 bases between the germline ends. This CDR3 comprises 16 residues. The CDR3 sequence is CASSLRGAQPYNEQFF. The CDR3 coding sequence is TGCGCCAGCAGCTTGAGGGGGGCCCAACCCTACAATGAGCAGTTCTTC.

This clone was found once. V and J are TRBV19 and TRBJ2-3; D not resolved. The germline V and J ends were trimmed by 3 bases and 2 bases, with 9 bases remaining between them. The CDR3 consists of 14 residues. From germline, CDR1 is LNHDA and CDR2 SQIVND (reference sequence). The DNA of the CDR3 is TGTGCCAGTAGTATTGGGCAGTTCACAGATACGCAGTATTTT. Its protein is CASSIGQFTDTQYF. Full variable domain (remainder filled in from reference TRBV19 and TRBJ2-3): DGGITQSPKYLFRKEGQNVTLSCEQNLNHDAMYWYRQDPGQGLRLIYYSQIVNDFQKGDIAEGYSVSREKKESFPLTVTSAQKNPTAFYLCASSIGQFTDTQYFGPGTRLTVL.

The DNA for the CDR3 is TGTGCCAGCAGCTACGGGACAGGGAACACTGAAGCTTTCTTT. It yields the protein CASSYGTGNTEAFF. The rearrangement uses TRBV27 and TRBJ1-1; TRBD1 aligns across 8 bases. Losses at the gene ends were 6 bases for V and 1 base for J; bases not matched to a gene: 4. Germline CDR1 and CDR2: MNHEY and SMNVEV (reference sequence). The CDR3 sequence is 14 residues long.

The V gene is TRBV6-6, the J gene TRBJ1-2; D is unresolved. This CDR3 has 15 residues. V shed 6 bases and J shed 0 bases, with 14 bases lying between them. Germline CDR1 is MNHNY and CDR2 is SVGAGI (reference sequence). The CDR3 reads CASRSRTEANYGYTF. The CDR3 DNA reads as TGTGCCAGCAGGTCTCGGACGGAAGCTAACTATGGCTACACCTTC.

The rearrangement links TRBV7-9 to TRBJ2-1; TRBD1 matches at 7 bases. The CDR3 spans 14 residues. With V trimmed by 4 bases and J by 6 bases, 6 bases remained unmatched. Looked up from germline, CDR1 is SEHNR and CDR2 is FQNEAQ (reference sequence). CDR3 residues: CASSSIQGSNEQFF. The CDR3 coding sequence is TGTGCCAGCAGCTCCATACAGGGGTCCAATGAGCAGTTCTTC.

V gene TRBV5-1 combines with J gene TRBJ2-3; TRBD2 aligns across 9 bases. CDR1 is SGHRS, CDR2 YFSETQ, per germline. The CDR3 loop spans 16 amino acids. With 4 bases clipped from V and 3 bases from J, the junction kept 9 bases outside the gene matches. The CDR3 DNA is TGCGCCAGCAGCCCGCGGCGGGAGGGGCGGACAGATACGCAGTATTTT. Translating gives CASSPRREGRTDTQYF. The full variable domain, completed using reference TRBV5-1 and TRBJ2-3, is KAGVTQTPRYLIKTRGQQVTLSCSPISGHRSVSWYQQTPGQGLQFLFEYFSETQRNKGNFPGRFSGRQFSNSRSEMNVSTLELGDSALYLCASSPRREGRTDTQYFGPGTRLTVL.